This T cell receptor beta chain derives from a study of T cells in Graves' hyperthyroidism and ophthalmopathy. J was trimmed by 10 bases and V by 5 bases; bases with no gene match: 15. In germline, CDR1 is SGHTA, CDR2 FQGNSA. CDR3 length: 17 residues. Amplification of TCR beta CDR3 regions was performed using RNA transcripts as template. Initially, a first-round RT-PCR of the TCR CDR3 employed the HTBI primer set. Each CDR3 protein gets one entry after TCRdb re-called the multiplex PCR reads with MiXCR. The sample shows approximately 600,000 distinct CDR3 sequences, around 14% of them seen only once. Thyroid ultrasound, orbital computed tomography, clinical symptoms, and serum thyroxine and TRAb underpinned diagnoses. PBMCs came from 7.5 to 10 ml fresh peripheral blood.

The TCR originated in a woman in her 30s with Graves' hyperthyroidism that later progressed to Graves' ophthalmopathy. The rearrangement joins TRBV7-2 to TRBJ2-1, with 12 bases fitting TRBD2. The sequenced sample consisted of blood. The CDR3 DNA follows: TGTGCCAGCAGCGTAACACCCACTAGCGGGGGGCTGGGAGAGCAGTTCTTC. It encodes CASSVTPTSGGLGEQFF.